The 4 T cell receptor beta chains below come from one sample, sequenced in a study of OX40 agonist ivuxolimab in advanced cancers. Libraries were prepared by immunoSEQ multiplex PCR; TCRdb keeps only in-frame clonotypes and omits some of them. The sample contains about 68,000 clones, approximately 90% of which appear only once. Sequenced here: CD4+ or CD8+ T cells sorted from blood, sampled in a trial of the OX40 agonist ivuxolimab. Every receptor here comes from an adult with an advanced solid tumor such as melanoma, head and neck, liver or kidney cancer.

The gene calls are TRBV28 and TRBJ1-1; no definite D call. CDR1 and CDR2 from the germline V gene are MDHEN and SYDVKM. Trimming stripped 7 bases from V and 1 base from J, with 16 bases between. This CDR3 region has 15 residues. CDR3 region: CASTPLGRGNTEAFF. CDR3 DNA sequence: TGTGCCAGCACCCCCTTAGGTAGAGGGAACACTGAAGCTTTCTTT. Full variable domain (missing parts from reference TRBV28 and TRBJ1-1): DVKVTQSSRYLVKRTGEKVFLECVQDMDHENMFWYRQDPGLGLRLIYFSYDVKMKEKGDIPEGYSVSREKKERFSLILESASTNQTSMYLCASTPLGRGNTEAFFGQGTRLTVV.

The V and J genes are TRBV2 and TRBJ1-5; D gene ambiguous. CDR1 SNHLY and CDR2 FYNNEI come from the germline V gene. CDR3 length: 15 residues. The V end was cut by 3 bases, the J end by 4 bases, with 13 bases between. The DNA of the CDR3 is TGTGCCAGCAGTGAGGGCCGGTCCCCGAATCAGCCCCAGCATTTT. It translates to CASSEGRSPNQPQHF.

The J gene is TRBJ2-1, the V gene TRBV7-9, with D perhaps matching TRBD2 (5 bases). Germline CDR1 and CDR2: SEHNR and FQNEAQ (reference sequence). The CDR3 is 16 residues long. V was trimmed by 5 bases and J by 5 bases, leaving 19 bases between them. The CDR3 sequence: CASSPPETIPHNEQFF. The DNA for the CDR3 is TGTGCCAGCAGCCCCCCCGAGACTATACCTCACAATGAGCAGTTCTTC.

This clone was recorded once. The chain carries TRBV5-4 and TRBJ1-1, with D maybe TRBD1 (5 bases). This CDR3 comprises 16 residues. V was clipped by 4 bases and J by 7 bases, with 23 bases between them. Germline V gene lookup returns CDR1 SGHNT and CDR2 YYREEE (reference sequence). The CDR3 DNA reads as TGTGCCAGCAGCCTGGGACCTAAAGTCGAAACAGGTGAAGCTTTCTTT. Residues: CASSLGPKVETGEAFF.